This T cell receptor (beta chain) appears in the sequencing data of a study of T cell repertoires in cytomegalovirus infection. TCRdb reanalysed the reads using MiXCR and keeps one entry per CDR3 protein. The sample carries fewer than 85,000 distinct CDR3 sequences, approximately 43% recorded once. Comments on this clonotype: The target antigen is unknown.

The CDR3 is 14 amino acids. The junction had 6 bases not matched to a gene; V was cut back by 5 bases and J by 3 bases. Germline V CDR1 and CDR2: ENHRY, SYGVKD. This rearrangement joins TRBV10-3 to TRBJ2-7; TRBD2 aligns across 8 bases. The source of this sequence is a human donor in good health (CMV status not recorded). Some clones in this sample may be carry-over from other donors' samples. The material was CD8+ T cells from cultured PBMCs, obtained from culture after CMV antigen stimulation. The CDR3 nucleotides are TGTGCCATCAGTCGTGAGCGGGAGAGCTACGAGCAGTACTTC. Protein: CAISRERESYEQYF.